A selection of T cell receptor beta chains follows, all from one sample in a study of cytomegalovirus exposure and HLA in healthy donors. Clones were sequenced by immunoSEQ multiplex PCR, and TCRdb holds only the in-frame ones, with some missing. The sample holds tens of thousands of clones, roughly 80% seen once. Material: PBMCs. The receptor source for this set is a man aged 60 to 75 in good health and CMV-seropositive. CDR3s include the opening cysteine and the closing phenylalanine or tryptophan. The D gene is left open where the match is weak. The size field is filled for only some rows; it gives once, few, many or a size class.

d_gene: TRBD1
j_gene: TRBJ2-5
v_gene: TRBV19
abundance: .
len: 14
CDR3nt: TGTGCCAGTAGTATGGGACAGACCCAAGAGACCCAGTACTTC
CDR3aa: CASSMGQTQETQYF

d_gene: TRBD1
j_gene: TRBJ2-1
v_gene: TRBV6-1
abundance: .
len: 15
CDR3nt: TGTGCCAGCAGTCCTGGGACAGGACGCTACACTGAGCAGTTCTTC
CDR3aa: CASSPGTGRYTEQFF

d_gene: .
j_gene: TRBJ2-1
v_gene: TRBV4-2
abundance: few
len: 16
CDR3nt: TGTGCCAGCAGCCAAGGATCCCTTAGCGGTTACAATGAGCAGTTCTTC
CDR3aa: CASSQGSLSGYNEQFF

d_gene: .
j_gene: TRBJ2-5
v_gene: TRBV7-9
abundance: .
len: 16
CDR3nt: TGTGCCAGCAGCTTAACAGGGCAGGCTAACCAAGAGACCCAGTACTTC
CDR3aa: CASSLTGQANQETQYF

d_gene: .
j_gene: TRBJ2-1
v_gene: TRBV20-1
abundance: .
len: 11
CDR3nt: TGCAGTACAGACCGGGGCAATGAGCAGTTCTTC
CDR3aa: CSTDRGNEQFF

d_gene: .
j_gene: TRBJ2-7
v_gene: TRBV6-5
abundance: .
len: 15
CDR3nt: TGTGCCAGCAGTTACCAAGACAGCCCTTTCTACGAGCAGTACTTC
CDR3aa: CASSYQDSPFYEQYF

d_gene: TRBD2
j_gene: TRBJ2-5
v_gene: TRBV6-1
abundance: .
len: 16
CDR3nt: TGTGCCAGCAGTGCTGAGACTAGCGGGAGTGGGAAGACCCAGTACTTC
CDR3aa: CASSAETSGSGKTQYF

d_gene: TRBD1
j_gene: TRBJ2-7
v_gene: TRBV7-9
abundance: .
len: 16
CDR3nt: TGTTCCAGCAGCCCGACGACAGGGGGTTCCGTCTACGAGCAGTACTTC
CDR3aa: CSSSPTTGGSVYEQYF

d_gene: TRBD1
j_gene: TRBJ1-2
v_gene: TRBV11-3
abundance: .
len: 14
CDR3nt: TGTGCCAGCAGCTTGGGACAGCCGAACTATGGCTACACCTTC
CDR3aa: CASSLGQPNYGYTF

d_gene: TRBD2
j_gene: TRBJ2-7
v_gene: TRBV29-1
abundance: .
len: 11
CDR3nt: TGCAGCGTCATAAGGGAGGGCGAGCAGTACTTC
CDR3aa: CSVIREGEQYF

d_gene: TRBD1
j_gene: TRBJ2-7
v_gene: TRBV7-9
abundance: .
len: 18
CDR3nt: TGTGCCAGCAGCCTACTGACAGGGAAGAGGGTCCTCTTCTACGAGCAGTACTTC
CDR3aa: CASSLLTGKRVLFYEQYF

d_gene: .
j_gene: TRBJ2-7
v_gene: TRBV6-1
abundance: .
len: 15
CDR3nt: TGTGCCAGCAGGAAGCCAGGGTCCCCCCCCTACGAGCAGTACTTC
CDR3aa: CASRKPGSPPYEQYF

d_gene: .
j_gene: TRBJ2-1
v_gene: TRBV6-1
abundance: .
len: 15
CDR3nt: TGTGCCAGCACCGAGACTCTACGAATCTACAATGAGCAGTTCTTC
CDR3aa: CASTETLRIYNEQFF

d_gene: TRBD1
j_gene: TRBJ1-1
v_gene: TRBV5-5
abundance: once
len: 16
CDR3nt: TGTGCCAGCAGCTTAACCTTCTACAGGGGAAACACTGAAGCTTTCTTT
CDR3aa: CASSLTFYRGNTEAFF

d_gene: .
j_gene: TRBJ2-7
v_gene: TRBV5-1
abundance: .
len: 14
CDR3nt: TGCGCCAGCAGCTTACAGGGAGGGGTTGACGAGCAGTACTTC
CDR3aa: CASSLQGGVDEQYF

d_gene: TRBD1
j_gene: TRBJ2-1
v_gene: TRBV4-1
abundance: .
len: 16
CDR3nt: TGCGCCAGCAGCCAGGACCGGGACAGGGGGCGGATTGAGCAGTTCTTC
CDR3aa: CASSQDRDRGRIEQFF

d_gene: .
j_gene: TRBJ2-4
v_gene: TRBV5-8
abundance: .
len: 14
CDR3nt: TGTGCCAGCAACTCAGGGCTAGCCAAAAACATTCAGTACTTC
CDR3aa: CASNSGLAKNIQYF